The 32 T cell receptor beta chains given below trace back to one sample, sequenced in a study of cytomegalovirus exposure and HLA in healthy donors. Here immunoSEQ multiplex PCR was the method, and the copy in TCRdb shows in-frame clones only, minus some. Of 98,000 or so clones listed, 90% to 97% were seen once; the top ten hold about 0.7%. What was sequenced was PBMCs. The receptors derive from a woman under 30 in good health and CMV-seronegative.

The chain links TRBV4-1 to TRBJ2-7; tentative D call: TRBD2 (5 bases). Germline V gene data show CDR1 as MGHRA and CDR2 as YSYEKL. The length of the CDR3 is 17 residues. The ends were cut back, 2 bases at V and 2 bases at J, with 19 bases in the middle. CDR3 bases: TGCGCCAGCAGCCAACCCCCCGGGGAAGGAGGTCCCTACGAGCAGTACTTC. Translated, it gives CASSQPPGEGGPYEQYF.

The gene calls are TRBV11-1 and TRBJ2-1; maybe TRBD1 (6 bases). Germline V gives CDR1 SGHAT, CDR2 FQDESV (reference sequence). Trimming took 1 base from V and 8 from J, leaving 12 bases between them. This CDR3 is 14 amino acids long. CDR3 protein: CASSLVQGWDEQFF. The CDR3, as DNA: TGTGCCAGCAGCTTAGTACAGGGATGGGATGAGCAGTTCTTC. Full variable domain (rest looked up from reference TRBV11-1 and TRBJ2-1): EAEVAQSPRYKITEKSQAVAFWCDPISGHATLYWYRQILGQGPELLVQFQDESVVDDSQLPKDRFSAERLKGVDSTLKIQPAELGDSAMYLCASSLVQGWDEQFFGPGTRLTVL.

The gene calls are TRBV30 and TRBJ2-3, with 8 bases aligning to TRBD2. V lost 0 bases and J lost 5; bases outside the gene matches: 4. This CDR3 contains 14 residues. Germline V gene lookup returns CDR1 GTSNPN and CDR2 SVGIG (reference sequence). CDR3 bases: TGTGCCTGGAGTGTAGGGAGCGGGGGAGATACGCAGTATTTT. Its protein product is CAWSVGSGGDTQYF.

This chain joins TRBV19 and TRBJ1-2; D ambiguous. Germline lookup yields CDR1 LNHDA and CDR2 SQIVND (reference sequence). V was trimmed by 2 bases and J by 4 bases, leaving 11 bases between them. The length of the CDR3 is 14 residues. CDR3 amino acids: CASSIQEFTYGYTF. CDR3 nucleotides: TGTGCCAGTAGTATACAGGAATTTACCTATGGCTACACCTTC.

The chain couples TRBV7-9 to TRBJ2-1; TRBD1 aligns across 8 bases. J lost 6 bases, V lost 6 bases, and 10 bases had no gene match. CDR1 SEHNR and CDR2 FQNEAQ come from the germline V gene (reference sequence). This CDR3 spans 15 amino acids. CDR3 loop: CASSSPGQESNEQFF. The CDR3 region has the DNA TGTGCCAGCAGTTCTCCGGGACAGGAAAGCAATGAGCAGTTCTTC. Full variable domain (missing parts from reference TRBV7-9 and TRBJ2-1): DTGVSQNPRHKITKRGQNVTFRCDPISEHNRLYWYRQTLGQGPEFLTYFQNEAQLEKSRLLSDRFSAERPKGSFSTLEIQRTEQGDSAMYLCASSSPGQESNEQFFGPGTRLTVL.

This rearrangement joins TRBV5-1 to TRBJ2-1, with 12 nucleotides matching TRBD2. This CDR3 is 15 amino acids long. V lost 5 bases, J lost 6 bases, and 6 bases stayed unmatched. CDR1 SGHRS and CDR2 YFSETQ come from the germline V gene. The CDR3 protein is CASRASGGVVNEQFF. The CDR3 DNA reads TGCGCCAGCAGGGCTAGCGGGGGGGTGGTCAATGAGCAGTTCTTC.

The rearrangement joins TRBV15 to TRBJ1-5; 7 bases line up with TRBD1. Trimming removed 1 base from V and 6 bases from J; junction bases left unmatched: 3. Germline V gene sequence: CDR1 LNHNV, CDR2 YYDKDF (reference sequence). The CDR3 extends over 14 amino acids. As DNA, the CDR3 is TGTGCCACCAGCAGAGGGACAGGCCTTCAGCCCCAGCATTTT. Protein product: CATSRGTGLQPQHF.

The V and J genes are TRBV28 and TRBJ2-7; 8 bases line up with TRBD2. This CDR3 is 14 amino acids long. Germline-derived CDR1 and CDR2 are MDHEN and SYDVKM. The J segment lost 3 bases and the V segment lost 7 bases, leaving 8 bases of the junction unmatched. The CDR3 protein is CASIREGGLYEQYF. The DNA for the CDR3 is TGTGCCAGCATTCGGGAGGGGGGCCTCTACGAGCAGTACTTC.

This chain connects TRBV6-1 to TRBJ2-5; a weak D match, TRBD1 (6 bases). Germline CDR1 MNHNS, CDR2 SASEGT. Trimming took 4 bases from V and 1 from J, leaving 13 bases between them. The CDR3 sequence is 15 residues long. CDR3 amino acids: CASSVNRALQETQYF. DNA for the CDR3: TGTGCCAGCAGTGTCAACAGGGCCCTCCAAGAGACCCAGTACTTC.

V gene TRBV4-1 combines with J gene TRBJ1-1, with 7 bases lining up with TRBD1. The ends lost 1 base at V and 2 bases at J; junction bases unmatched: 10. The CDR3 covers 17 residues. In germline, CDR1 is MGHRA, CDR2 YSYEKL. CDR3 DNA: TGCGCCAGCAGCCAAGTCTCCCCGACAGGGTTAAACACTGAAGCTTTCTTT. As protein: CASSQVSPTGLNTEAFF.

The chain links TRBV5-4 to TRBJ1-3; TRBD1 might be the D (6 bases). V was trimmed by 0 bases and J by 2 bases, leaving 12 bases between them. Looked up from germline, CDR1 is SGHNT and CDR2 is YYREEE (reference sequence). The CDR3 covers 16 residues. The CDR3 DNA reads TGTGCCAGCAGCTTGGGGACTGGGGGCACTGGAAACACCATATATTTT. This gives the protein CASSLGTGGTGNTIYF.

This clone was detected only once. V is TRBV5-1 and J is TRBJ2-7, with no clear D. Per the germline V gene, CDR1 is SGHRS and CDR2 is YFSETQ. CDR3 size: 16 residues. The V end was cut by 0 bases, the J end by 4 bases, with 17 bases between. CDR3 loop: CASSLAAGNSPYEQYF. In DNA form, the CDR3 reads TGCGCCAGCAGCTTGGCGGCAGGTAATTCCCCTTACGAGCAGTACTTC.

V gene TRBV5-1 combines with J gene TRBJ2-7; 7 bases match TRBD1. The germline V gene encodes CDR1 SGHRS and CDR2 YFSETQ. CDR3 length: 14 residues. The V and J ends lost 0 bases and 3 bases, in that order; junction bases with no gene match: 3. CDR3 in amino acids: CASSLAGTDYEQYF. In DNA, the CDR3 is TGCGCCAGCAGCTTGGCCGGGACAGACTACGAGCAGTACTTC.

The rearrangement uses TRBV6-5 and TRBJ1-2, with a tentative D call TRBD1 (5 bases). CDR1 and CDR2 from the germline V gene are MNHEY and SVGAGI. V lost 4 bases and J 4 bases, leaving 7 bases between the germline ends. This CDR3 is 12 amino acids long. The CDR3 nucleotides read TGTGCCAGCAGTTCAGGGCTCTATGGCTACACCTTC. Its translation: CASSSGLYGYTF.

This clone was seen only once. The genes are TRBV12-5 and TRBJ2-7; TRBD1 matches at 7 bases. The CDR3 loop spans 14 amino acids. V lost 7 bases to trimming and J lost 3 bases; unmatched junction nucleotides: 9. Germline CDR1 and CDR2: LGHNT and FRNRAP. The CDR3 loop is CASVIDRARYEQYF. The CDR3 DNA reads TGTGCTAGTGTCATCGACAGGGCGCGCTACGAGCAGTACTTC.

The DNA for the CDR3 is TGTGCCAGCAGCCTTCGGGACAGGGGCACTGAAGCTTTCTTT. Its translation: CASSLRDRGTEAFF. The chain links TRBV7-3 to TRBJ1-1, with TRBD1 matching over 10 bases. Germline V gives CDR1 SGHTA, CDR2 FQGTGA. The CDR3 contains 14 residues. V trimming: 5 bases; J trimming: 4 bases; junction bases outside the gene matches: 4.

The table lists this clone with a count of one. V gene TRBV7-8 combines with J gene TRBJ1-2; TRBD1 matches 7 bases. Germline trimming cut 4 bases from V and 5 bases from J; bases unmatched to any gene: 13. Germline V gene data show CDR1 as SGHVS and CDR2 as FQNEAQ. This CDR3 comprises 16 residues. CDR3 bases: TGTGCCAGCAGCTCAACCCGAGGGGGCGTTGGATATGGCTACACCTTC. It is translated as CASSSTRGGVGYGYTF.

The chain's CDR3 is CASRTPGLIQETQYF. CDR3 bases: TGCGCCAGCAGGACTCCGGGACTCATACAAGAGACCCAGTACTTC. The chain couples TRBV10-1 to TRBJ2-5; maybe TRBD2 (6 bases). V was clipped by 6 bases and J by 2 bases, with 16 bases between them. The CDR3 consists of 15 residues. The germline gives CDR1 WNHNN, CDR2 SYGVQD (reference sequence).

In this sample, this clone turned up a few times. J is TRBJ1-6 and V is TRBV6-1, with no clear D. The V end was cut by 2 bases, the J end by 11 bases, with 7 bases between. Germline values: CDR1 MNHNS, CDR2 SASEGT. The CDR3 extends over 12 amino acids. In DNA form, the CDR3 reads TGTGCCAGCAGTGAATCGGCGGCACCCCTCCACTTT. Amino acid sequence: CASSESAAPLHF.

The chain recombines TRBV7-8 with TRBJ2-3, with TRBD1 identical over 8 bases. The CDR3 loop spans 14 amino acids. V lost 5 bases to trimming and J lost 4 bases; unmatched junction nucleotides: 5. CDR1 is SGHVS, CDR2 FQNEAQ, per germline. CDR3: CASSTRQGPDTQYF. The CDR3 DNA is TGTGCCAGCAGCACCCGACAGGGGCCAGATACGCAGTATTTT.

As DNA, the CDR3 is TGTGCCTGGAGTGTAGGTCAGGGGAACACTGAAGCTTTCTTT. Residues: CAWSVGQGNTEAFF. The genes are TRBV30 and TRBJ1-1, with TRBD1 as a possible D gene (5 bases). Per the germline V gene, CDR1 is GTSNPN and CDR2 is SVGIG (reference sequence). CDR3 size: 14 residues. The V end lost 0 bases, the J end lost 1 base, and 9 bases lay between the germline ends. Full variable domain (remainder filled in from reference TRBV30 and TRBJ1-1): SQTIHQWPATLVQPVGSPLSLECTVEGTSNPNLYWYRQAAGRGLQLLFYSVGIGQISSEVPQNLSASRPQDRQFILSSKKLLLSDSGFYLCAWSVGQGNTEAFFGQGTRLTVV.

This chain joins TRBV6-6 and TRBJ2-3; 7 nucleotides align to TRBD2. Germline trimming cut 6 bases from V and 3 bases from J; bases unmatched to any gene: 0. Germline assignment: CDR1 MNHNY and CDR2 SVGAGI (reference sequence). The CDR3 contains 12 residues. In nucleotides, the CDR3 is TGTGCCAGCAGCGGGAGGACAGATACGCAGTATTTT. Translation: CASSGRTDTQYF.

The V gene is TRBV27, the J gene TRBJ2-7; perhaps TRBD1 as D (6 bases). CDR1 is MNHEY and CDR2 is SMNVEV in the germline V gene (reference sequence). CDR3 length: 14 residues. Deletions cut 6 bases from V and 5 bases from J, with 17 bases between. Here the CDR3 reads CASRRGFRFDEQYF. DNA for the CDR3: TGTGCCAGCAGGAGGGGGTTTCGATTCGACGAGCAGTACTTC.

This rearrangement joins TRBV19 to TRBJ1-1; D not certain. Trimming removed 5 bases from V and 4 bases from J, with 14 bases in between. The V gene's germline CDR1 is LNHDA and CDR2 SQIVND (reference sequence). The length of the CDR3 is 14 residues. CDR3 bases: TGTGCCAGTAGTCTAGTCGGAGGTGGCACTGAAGCTTTCTTT. It specifies CASSLVGGGTEAFF.

The chain employs TRBV28 and TRBJ1-5; possible D gene TRBD1, 6 bases. Germline CDR1 reads MDHEN; CDR2 reads SYDVKM. The length of the CDR3 is 15 residues. Trimming shortened V by 6 bases and J by 2 bases, and 14 bases separated the two germline ends. CDR3 DNA sequence: TGTGCCAGCAGATCGGGGGGGGGCGGCAATCAGCCCCAGCATTTT. Residues: CASRSGGGGNQPQHF.

This chain connects TRBV7-3 to TRBJ2-5, with 9 nucleotides matching TRBD1. Trimming took 5 bases from V and 5 from J; bases not matched to a gene: 6. The CDR3 consists of 14 residues. The germline V gene has CDR1 SGHTA and CDR2 FQGTGA. CDR3 region: CASSPFGQGETQYF. CDR3 nucleotide sequence: TGTGCCAGCAGCCCATTCGGACAGGGGGAGACCCAGTACTTC.

This chain's CDR3 is CASSDSGLPADTQYF. CDR3 coding DNA: TGTGCCAGCAGTGACTCGGGACTCCCCGCCGATACGCAGTATTTT. The chain employs TRBV6-4 and TRBJ2-3; perhaps TRBD2 as D (6 bases). V was clipped by 0 bases and J by 6 bases, with 13 bases between them. Germline loops: CDR1 MRHNA, CDR2 SNTAGT. CDR3 length equals 15 residues.

This chain joins TRBV4-2 and TRBJ2-1; TRBD2 is a possible D gene (5 bases). V lost 1 base to trimming and J lost 3 bases, with 19 bases between them. Germline V gene lookup returns CDR1 LGHNA and CDR2 YNFKEQ. The CDR3 runs to 18 residues. As DNA, the CDR3 is TGTGCCAGCAGCCAAGTCCCCTCATGGGTCCGGGGCTACAATGAGCAGTTCTTC. This sequence encodes CASSQVPSWVRGYNEQFF.

This chain uses TRBV30 with TRBJ1-5, with D unresolved. CDR3 size: 16 residues. CDR1 and CDR2 from the germline V gene are GTSNPN and SVGIG (reference sequence). Trimming left V 3 bases short and J 6 bases short, with 21 bases between. CDR3 nucleotide sequence: TGTGCCTGGAGGGGCTGCGTTTGGTCTTATTCTCAGCCCCAGCATTTT. Translated: CAWRGCVWSYSQPQHF.

This CDR3 reads CASRPVDRGPIETQYF. For the CDR3, the DNA is TGTGCCAGCAGGCCCGTGGACAGGGGGCCCATAGAGACCCAGTACTTC. The rearrangement joins TRBV6-6 to TRBJ2-5; TRBD1 agrees at 11 bases. Germline V gene lookup returns CDR1 MNHNY and CDR2 SVGAGI (reference sequence). V lost 6 bases, J lost 4 bases, and 10 bases stayed unmatched. The length of the CDR3 is 16 residues.

DNA for the CDR3: TGCGCCAGCAGCCAAGTCACGGGGAGGGGACAGGGGTCCTACGAGCAGTACTTC. It codes for CASSQVTGRGQGSYEQYF. The chain links TRBV4-3 to TRBJ2-7, with 10 bases that match TRBD1. This CDR3 comprises 18 residues. Germline-derived CDR1 and CDR2 are LGHNA and YSLEER. With V trimmed by 1 base and J by 1 base, 10 bases remained unmatched.

The rearrangement uses TRBV9 and TRBJ2-3, with D tentatively TRBD2 (6 bases). Germline V gives CDR1 SGDLS, CDR2 YYNGEE. Trimming pared 0 bases from V and 0 bases from J, leaving 11 bases between. There are 16 residues in the CDR3. The CDR3 sequence: CASSVGWRGSTDTQYF. The CDR3 nucleotides are TGTGCCAGCAGCGTAGGTTGGCGGGGAAGCACAGATACGCAGTATTTT. The full variable domain, in which reference TRBV9 and TRBJ2-3 provide the parts outside the CDR3, is DSGVTQTPKHLITATGQRVTLRCSPRSGDLSVYWYQQSLDQGLQFLIQYYNGEERAKGNILERFSAQQFPDLHSELNLSSLELGDSALYFCASSVGWRGSTDTQYFGPGTRLTVL.